The 27 T cell receptor beta chains below all came from one sample that was sequenced in a study of regulatory T cells in long-lasting Graves disease. The authors built TCR beta libraries using iRepertoire HTBI primers and Arm-PCR of CDR3 regions. Using its own MiXCR run on the multiplex PCR reads, TCRdb lists one record per CDR3 protein. The sample holds about 560,000 distinct CDR3 sequences; 16% are singletons and the top ten take about 12%. The time point here: newly diagnosed GD, antithyroid drugs for less than 3 months. PBMCs were the source of the RNA used for TCR sequencing. This sample was also put to use in a study of T cells in Graves' hyperthyroidism and ophthalmopathy.

The sequenced sample was peripheral blood mononuclear cells (PBMCs), obtained at new diagnosis, from a patient treated with antithyroid drugs. The receptor set was obtained from a man between 18 and 35 years old with Graves disease.

As regards this clonotype: A read error may explain this, as a much larger clone is one base away. The V call is TRBV20-1, the J call TRBJ2-7; perhaps TRBD2 as D (5 bases). The CDR3 runs 13 residues. Trimming stripped 3 bases from V and 7 bases from J, with 16 bases between. Germline CDR1 and CDR2: DFQATT and SNEGSKA (reference sequence). The CDR3 bases are TGCAGTGCTAGTATCGTGGGAGTGGGTGAGCAGTACTTC. This codes for CSASIVGVGEQYF.

This clonotype was picked up a small number of times. The chain combines TRBV2 with TRBJ2-1, with D unresolved. There are 15 residues in the CDR3. The ends were cut back, 10 bases at V and 6 bases at J, with 22 bases in the middle. The germline CDR1 and CDR2 sequences are SNHLY and FYNNEI. The CDR3 nucleotides read TGTGCCACCTACACCTTACGTAGTTCGGCCAATGAGCAGTTCTTC. Translated, it gives CATYTLRSSANEQFF.

This chain uses TRBV3-1 with TRBJ2-5, with D maybe TRBD2 (5 bases). Germline CDR1 and CDR2: LGHDT and YNNKEL (reference sequence). V lost 0 bases to trimming and J lost 1 base, with 18 bases between them. The CDR3 is 18 residues long. This CDR3 reads CASSQEPSVAGTQETQYF. The CDR3 DNA follows: TGTGCCAGCAGCCAAGAGCCGTCGGTGGCGGGCACCCAAGAGACCCAGTACTTC.

The chain joins TRBV7-9 to TRBJ2-2; 9 nucleotides agree with TRBD1. The CDR3 runs 16 residues. Trimming at V came to 4 bases and at J to 5 bases, leaving 8 bases not matched to a gene. From germline, CDR1 is SEHNR and CDR2 FQNEAQ (reference sequence). In DNA, the CDR3 is TGTGCCAGCAGCTCGGGACAGGGAGCCTGGACCGGGGAGCTGTTTTTT. This translates into CASSSGQGAWTGELFF.

This clonotype was seen more than once but under ten times. V is TRBV28 and J is TRBJ2-3; perhaps D is TRBD1 or TRBD2 (5 bases each). The CDR3 spans 14 residues. Germline CDR1 is MDHEN and CDR2 is SYDVKM. V was clipped by 4 bases and J by 8 bases, with 16 bases between them. The CDR3 nucleotides are TGTGCCAGCAGTTCAGGGACGGCGATCAGTACGCAGTATTTT. Protein sequence: CASSSGTAISTQYF.

This clonotype appeared a few times. The chain couples TRBV5-1 to TRBJ1-1; D is undetermined. This CDR3 is 15 amino acids long. Germline lookup yields CDR1 SGHRS and CDR2 YFSETQ. The V gene lost 3 bases and the J gene lost 9 bases, with 21 bases spanning the gap. The CDR3: CASSYRNLSRIKAFF. CDR3 DNA sequence: TGCGCCAGCAGCTACCGAAATCTTTCCCGGATCAAAGCTTTCTTT.

The chain couples TRBV6-2 or TRBV6-3 to TRBJ1-5, with unresolved D. The CDR3 length is 14 residues. Germline CDR1 is MNHEY and CDR2 is SVGEGT. V was cut by 2 bases and J by 6 bases, with 11 bases left in between. The chain's CDR3 is CASSYGSGFQPQHF. For the CDR3, the DNA is TGTGCCAGCAGTTACGGGTCCGGTTTTCAGCCCCAGCATTTT.

The V call is TRBV28, the J call TRBJ1-4; no firm D call. Germline V gives CDR1 MDHEN, CDR2 SYDVKM. Trimming shortened V by 6 bases and J by 8 bases, and 16 bases separated the two germline ends. The CDR3 contains 14 residues. CDR3 coding DNA: TGTGCCAGCAGGCCGTTGTATGGACGCGAAAAACTGTTTTTT. Its translation is CASRPLYGREKLFF.

This clonotype has only a few counts. This chain joins TRBV6-2 or TRBV6-3 and TRBJ2-3; D may match TRBD1 or TRBD2 (5 bases each). The V and J ends lost 5 bases and 5 bases respectively, with 11 bases between them. This CDR3 has 13 residues. Per the germline V gene, CDR1 is MNHEY and CDR2 is SVGEGT. The CDR3 sequence is CASSEGTGDTQYF. In DNA form, the CDR3 reads TGTGCCAGCAGTGAGGGTACAGGAGATACGCAGTATTTT.

This clonotype was observed a few times. V is TRBV20-1 and J is TRBJ2-5, with 8 bases aligning to TRBD2. Germline CDR1 reads DFQATT; CDR2 reads SNEGSKA (reference sequence). The CDR3 contains 14 residues. V gave up 5 bases and J gave up 7 bases; unmatched junction bases: 12. CDR3 sequence (DNA): TGCAGTGCTGCTAAGGCGGGAGGTGCTGGGACCCAGTACTTC. Protein product: CSAAKAGGAGTQYF.

The V gene is TRBV9, the J gene TRBJ2-7, with 12 bases identical to TRBD2. CDR3 size: 17 residues. Germline V lookup: CDR1 SGDLS, CDR2 YYNGEE. With V trimmed by 0 bases and J by 2 bases, 6 bases remained unmatched. The CDR3 region is CASSVGLAGDFAYEQYF. CDR3 coding DNA: TGTGCCAGCAGCGTAGGACTAGCGGGAGACTTTGCCTACGAGCAGTACTTC.

This clonotype was seen many times. The genes are TRBV5-1 and TRBJ2-3; D not certain. Germline CDR1 and CDR2: SGHRS and YFSETQ. V was trimmed by 0 bases and J by 1 base, leaving 9 bases between them. CDR3 length: 15 amino acids. CDR3 nucleotide sequence: TGCGCCAGCAGCTTGGAACCAACAGGCACAGATACGCAGTATTTT. Amino acids: CASSLEPTGTDTQYF. The variable domain in full, completed from reference TRBV5-1 and TRBJ2-3, reads KAGVTQTPRYLIKTRGQQVTLSCSPISGHRSVSWYQQTPGQGLQFLFEYFSETQRNKGNFPGRFSGRQFSNSRSEMNVSTLELGDSALYLCASSLEPTGTDTQYFGPGTRLTVL.

This clonotype was observed at least ten times. The chain couples TRBV3-1 to TRBJ1-1; 9 nucleotides line up with TRBD1. CDR1 is LGHDT, CDR2 YNNKEL, per germline (reference sequence). This CDR3 is built from 13 residues. V lost 0 bases to trimming and J lost 12 bases; unmatched junction nucleotides: 5. The CDR3 DNA reads TGTGCCAGCAGCCAAGATCGGGGACAGGGATCTTTCTTT. It codes for CASSQDRGQGSFF.

The sample holds a few counts of this clonotype. This rearrangement joins TRBV30 to TRBJ1-5, with D possibly TRBD1 on 5 matching bases. V was shortened by 0 bases and J by 10 bases, with 31 bases between the two germline ends. CDR3 length: 19 amino acids. Germline V gene lookup returns CDR1 GTSNPN and CDR2 SVGIG (reference sequence). In nucleotides, the CDR3 is TGTGCCTGGAGTGTAGGCCAGGATTGGGGACTGAGCGAATCAGAACCCCAGCATTTT. Residues: CAWSVGQDWGLSESEPQHF. Combining the CDR3 with reference TRBV30 and TRBJ1-5 gives the whole variable domain SQTIHQWPATLVQPVGSPLSLECTVEGTSNPNLYWYRQAAGRGLQLLFYSVGIGQISSEVPQNLSASRPQDRQFILSSKKLLLSDSGFYLCAWSVGQDWGLSESEPQHFGDGTRLSIL.

This clonotype has ten or more counts. The V gene is TRBV20-1, the J gene TRBJ2-7; D not resolved. The CDR3 runs 14 residues. Germline lookup yields CDR1 DFQATT and CDR2 SNEGSKA (reference sequence). V gave up 2 bases and J gave up 6 bases, with 17 bases separating them. CDR3: CSARPSRVSLEQYF. For the CDR3, the DNA is TGCAGTGCTAGACCGTCACGGGTTAGCCTCGAGCAGTACTTC.

In regard to this clonotype: An end of the junction differs from the germline gene, which may be a read error. The V and J genes are TRBV10-2 and TRBJ2-2, with 15 bases aligning to TRBD2. Germline V gene lookup returns CDR1 WSHSY and CDR2 SAAADI. CDR3 length: 19 amino acids. CDR3: CASRPPGLAGGPNTGALFF. DNA for the CDR3: TGCGCCAGCAGGCCCCCGGGACTAGCGGGAGGACCCAACACCGGGGCGCTGTTTTTT.

This clonotype was detected a few times. The rearrangement joins TRBV19 to TRBJ2-1, with 7 bases matching TRBD2. The germline CDR1 and CDR2 sequences are LNHDA and SQIVND (reference sequence). This CDR3 region has 16 residues. Trimming cost V 5 bases and J 2 bases; bases outside gene matches: 9. CDR3 in DNA: TGTGCCAGTAGTTACCCTTTGGGGGGGACCTACAATGAGCAGTTCTTC. Amino acid sequence: CASSYPLGGTYNEQFF.

The V call is TRBV6-1, the J call TRBJ2-5; D is unresolved. There are 12 residues in the CDR3. The V gene lost 2 bases and the J gene lost 3 bases, with 4 bases spanning the gap. Per the germline V gene, CDR1 is MNHNS and CDR2 is SASEGT. DNA of the CDR3: TGTGCCAGCAGTGAACCGGAAGAGACCCAGTACTTC. Protein sequence: CASSEPEETQYF.

V usage is TRBV5-6 and J usage is TRBJ1-1; TRBD1 agrees at 7 bases. Germline V gene data show CDR1 as SGHDT and CDR2 as YYEEEE. After removal of 2 bases from V and 3 bases from J, the junction contained 16 bases not matched to a gene. The CDR3 has 18 amino acids. CDR3 loop: CASSFNRKQGNWDTEAFF. CDR3 coding DNA: TGTGCCAGCAGCTTTAACAGGAAACAGGGGAATTGGGACACTGAAGCTTTCTTT.

This clonotype has a count of ten or more. This chain uses TRBV13 with TRBJ1-1; no clear D. V lost 2 bases and J 8 bases, leaving 9 bases between the germline ends. Germline V gene lookup returns CDR1 PRHDT and CDR2 FYEKMQ (reference sequence). The CDR3 sequence is 12 residues long. DNA for the CDR3: TGTGCCAGCAGCTTATTGGAGACAGAAGCTTTCTTT. It specifies CASSLLETEAFF. Drawing the rest from reference TRBV13 and TRBJ1-1, the complete variable domain is AAGVIQSPRHLIKEKRETATLKCYPIPRHDTVYWYQQGPGQDPQFLISFYEKMQSDKGSIPDRFSAQQFSDYHSELNMSSLELGDSALYFCASSLLETEAFFGQGTRLTVV.

The chain's CDR3 is CASSPLTNEQYF. CDR3 DNA: TGCGCCAGCAGCCCCCTTACGAACGAGCAGTACTTC. This chain joins TRBV5-1 and TRBJ2-7; D is unresolved. This CDR3 is 12 amino acids long. The V and J ends lost 4 bases and 5 bases respectively, with 10 bases between them. Germline V gene lookup returns CDR1 SGHRS and CDR2 YFSETQ.

The chain joins TRBV6-1 to TRBJ2-7, with a tentative D call TRBD1 (6 bases). CDR1 and CDR2 (germline): MNHNS, SASEGT. V shed 4 bases and J shed 2 bases, with 9 bases lying between them. This CDR3 contains 13 residues. CDR3 region: CASSVRTAYEQYF. In nucleotides, the CDR3 is TGTGCCAGCAGTGTTAGGACAGCCTACGAGCAGTACTTC.

V and J are TRBV6-1 and TRBJ2-1; 7 positions agree with TRBD1. The CDR3 spans 14 residues. Germline V gives CDR1 MNHNS, CDR2 SASEGT. The V gene end was trimmed by 4 bases and the J gene end by 9 bases; junction bases not matched to a gene: 9. CDR3 in DNA: TGTGCCAGCAGTGCCAGACAGGGTTTGGTTGAGCAGTTCTTC. It encodes CASSARQGLVEQFF.

This clonotype was recorded many times. The chain carries TRBV18 and TRBJ2-1; D possibly corresponds to TRBD1 (5 bases). CDR1 KGHSH and CDR2 LQKENI come from the germline V gene. The CDR3 spans 15 residues. V was clipped by 3 bases and J by 6 bases, with 15 bases between them. In nucleotides, the CDR3 is TGTGCCAGCTCACCGGCCATGGGCCAGGGCAATGAGCAGTTCTTC. Translated: CASSPAMGQGNEQFF.

This clonotype showed up many times. The chain links TRBV7-9 to TRBJ2-1; 10 nucleotides line up with TRBD2. J lost 5 bases, V lost 5 bases, and 9 bases had no gene match. Germline V gene lookup returns CDR1 SEHNR and CDR2 FQNEAQ (reference sequence). This CDR3 is built from 16 residues. In DNA form, the CDR3 reads TGTGCCAGCAGCCCAAGCGGGAGGGCCACCGACAATGAGCAGTTCTTC. It is translated as CASSPSGRATDNEQFF.

The genes are TRBV2 and TRBJ2-3; 7 nucleotides align to TRBD1. The last part of the DNA fits TRBJ2-7 better; the J call may be wrong. Germline values: CDR1 SNHLY, CDR2 FYNNEI. CDR3 size: 13 residues. This CDR3 reads CASSERDSYEQYF. CDR3 nucleotide sequence: TGTGCCAGCAGTGAAAGGGACAGCTACGAGCAGTACTTC.

This clonotype was detected only once. DNA of the CDR3: TGCAGTGCTAGAGATCTAGGTAGCGGCAATGAGCAGTTCTTC. Amino acid sequence: CSARDLGSGNEQFF. The genes are TRBV20-1 and TRBJ2-1, with D possibly TRBD2 on 6 matching bases. Looked up from germline, CDR1 is DFQATT and CDR2 is SNEGSKA (reference sequence). V was clipped by 0 bases and J by 6 bases, with 12 bases between them. This CDR3 is 14 amino acids long.